These 20 T cell receptor beta chains were all obtained from the same sample, sequenced in a study of blood T cell repertoires in COVID-19. Some clones are missing from TCRdb's copy, which holds only in-frame ones; the method was immunoSEQ multiplex PCR. The sample contains roughly 390,000 clones, about 87% of which appear only once. Material: peripheral blood. The receptors here all came from a woman aged 25 to 39 with COVID-19, enrolled during active disease.

CDR3 loop: CASSLGGGEAFF. CDR3 sequence (DNA): TGTGCCAGCAGCCTAGGGGGCGGTGAAGCTTTCTTT. The rearrangement joins TRBV7-9 to TRBJ1-1; TRBD1 agrees at 7 bases. The CDR3 covers 12 residues. Per germline, CDR1 SEHNR and CDR2 FQNEAQ (reference sequence). The V gene end was trimmed by 5 bases and the J gene end by 7 bases; junction bases not matched to a gene: 4.

The chain employs TRBV5-1 and TRBJ2-1; 7 bases line up with TRBD2. Germline CDR1 and CDR2: SGHRS and YFSETQ. After removal of 4 bases from V and 0 bases from J, the junction contained 4 bases not matched to a gene. There are 15 residues in the CDR3. The CDR3 DNA follows: TGCGCCAGCAGCATCGGGGGGAGCTCCTACAATGAGCAGTTCTTC. Amino acid sequence: CASSIGGSSYNEQFF.

This clone was observed once. The chain recombines TRBV9 with TRBJ1-4; possible D gene TRBD1, 6 bases. The V end was cut by 0 bases, the J end by 6 bases, with 15 bases between. Germline V gene lookup returns CDR1 SGDLS and CDR2 YYNGEE. The CDR3 spans 16 residues. The CDR3, as DNA: TGTGCCAGCAGCGTAGCAGAGGGGGGGCGTCATGAAAAACTGTTTTTT. Its translation: CASSVAEGGRHEKLFF.

The chain employs TRBV7-3 and TRBJ1-1; TRBD1 matches 7 bases. The CDR3 contains 14 residues. The germline V gene encodes CDR1 SGHTA and CDR2 FQGTGA. With V trimmed by 5 bases and J by 3 bases, 6 bases remained unmatched. CDR3 region: CASSPTGSDTEAFF. For the CDR3, the DNA is TGTGCCAGCAGCCCGACAGGGTCGGACACTGAAGCTTTCTTT.

This sequence joins TRBV4-1 and TRBJ1-6; no firm D call. CDR1 is MGHRA and CDR2 is YSYEKL in the germline V gene. The CDR3 has 17 amino acids. Trimming took off 0 bases at V and 0 bases at J, with 9 bases between the two ends. DNA of the CDR3: TGCGCCAGCAGCCAAGATCACGCTAGCTCCTATAATTCACCCCTCCACTTT. Residues: CASSQDHASSYNSPLHF.

The chain combines TRBV29-1 with TRBJ2-7; 13 bases agree with TRBD2. The CDR3 spans 14 residues. V gave up 2 bases and J gave up 3 bases; unmatched junction bases: 1. Germline V gene data show CDR1 as SQVTM and CDR2 as ANQGSEA. CDR3 sequence reads: CSVETSGRGYEQYF. DNA for the CDR3: TGCAGCGTTGAAACTAGCGGGAGGGGCTACGAGCAGTACTTC.

This chain links TRBV3-1 (or the pseudogene TRBV3-2) with TRBJ2-7; 8 bases are shared with TRBD1. CDR3 size: 14 residues. V lost 1 base and J lost 3; bases outside the gene matches: 2. Germline V gives CDR1 LGHDT, CDR2 YNNKEL (reference sequence). CDR3 loop: CASSQVTGGYEQYF. The CDR3, as DNA: TGTGCCAGCAGCCAAGTAACAGGGGGCTACGAGCAGTACTTC.

The chain uses TRBV28 and TRBJ2-3; TRBD2 aligns across 7 bases. CDR3 length equals 15 residues. The germline V gene encodes CDR1 MDHEN and CDR2 SYDVKM. V shed 7 bases and J 0 bases; nucleotides not matched to a gene: 7. The CDR3 nucleotides are TGTGCCAGCACCGAGATGGGGGGGAGCACAGATACGCAGTATTTT. Amino acids: CASTEMGGSTDTQYF.

Only one count was recorded for this clone. Distinct nucleotide sequences in the sample also encode this CDR3. The CDR3 bases are TGTGCCAGCAGTCTAGGCGGGAGCACAGATACGCAGTATTTT. This translates into CASSLGGSTDTQYF. V gene TRBV28 combines with J gene TRBJ2-3; tentative D call: TRBD2 (5 bases). This CDR3 is built from 14 residues. The V and J ends lost 5 bases and 0 bases respectively, with 9 bases between them. The germline V gene has CDR1 MDHEN and CDR2 SYDVKM.

This clone has more than one count but fewer than ten. The chain couples TRBV9 to TRBJ1-2; 8 bases fit TRBD1. Germline V gene lookup returns CDR1 SGDLS and CDR2 YYNGEE. After removal of 0 bases from V and 3 bases from J, the junction contained 4 bases not matched to a gene. CDR3 length: 15 amino acids. CDR3 nucleotides: TGTGCCAGCAGCGTAGCTGCAGGGGGCGACTATGGCTACACCTTC. This codes for CASSVAAGGDYGYTF.

J is TRBJ2-1 and V is TRBV5-8; D remains ambiguous. Germline V gene lookup returns CDR1 SGHTS and CDR2 YDEGEE. There are 10 residues in the CDR3. Trimming removed 4 bases from V and 13 bases from J, with 9 bases in between. CDR3: CASSPPFQFF. CDR3 bases: TGTGCCAGCAGCCCTCCGTTTCAGTTCTTC.

Notes on this clone: The junction shows a germline mismatch at one end, possibly a read error. The chain joins TRBV28 to TRBJ2-7; 9 positions match TRBD2. Germline V gives CDR1 MDHEN, CDR2 SYDVKM. The CDR3 consists of 13 residues. CDR3 in DNA: TGTGCCAGCACTCCGGGACTAGCACTCCTCATGACCTTC. Protein product: CASTPGLALLMTF.

In the case of this clone: The same CDR3 arises from other DNA sequences in this sample as well. V and J are TRBV9 and TRBJ1-6; D is undetermined. The CDR3 is made up of 13 amino acids. Per germline, CDR1 SGDLS and CDR2 YYNGEE. Trimming took 8 bases from V and 14 from J, leaving 20 bases between them. For the CDR3, the DNA is TGTGCCAGTAGCCCGAGGGTGGACTCGTCCCTCCACTTT. Translation gives CASSPRVDSSLHF. Combining the CDR3 with reference TRBV9 and TRBJ1-6 gives the whole variable domain DSGVTQTPKHLITATGQRVTLRCSPRSGDLSVYWYQQSLDQGLQFLIQYYNGEERAKGNILERFSAQQFPDLHSELNLSSLELGDSALYFCASSPRVDSSLHFGNGTRLTVT.

Notes on this clone: The sample carries other DNA sequences with the same CDR3. V is TRBV5-1 and J is TRBJ2-5, with TRBD1 as a possible D gene (7 bases). Trimming removed 0 bases at V and 5 bases at J, with 11 bases between. CDR3 length: 14 residues. The germline CDR1 and CDR2 sequences are SGHRS and YFSETQ. The CDR3 loop reads CASSLGTGGETQYF. The CDR3 region has the DNA TGCGCCAGCAGCTTGGGGACAGGAGGGGAGACCCAGTACTTC.

V is TRBV2 and J is TRBJ2-5; TRBD2 agrees at 8 bases. The germline gives CDR1 SNHLY, CDR2 FYNNEI. V dropped 7 bases and J dropped 6; count of bases not matched to a gene: 7. The CDR3 extends over 13 amino acids. This CDR3 reads CASTPTSVKTQYF. The CDR3 DNA reads as TGTGCCAGCACCCCGACTAGCGTGAAGACCCAGTACTTC.

The genes are TRBV6-4 and TRBJ1-2; no firm D call. CDR3 size: 11 residues. Germline V CDR1 and CDR2: MRHNA, SNTAGT. Trimming removed 6 bases at V and 4 bases at J, with 6 bases between. CDR3: CASRDLYGYTF. In DNA form, the CDR3 reads TGTGCCAGCAGGGACCTCTATGGCTACACCTTC.

The rearrangement links TRBV3-1 (or the pseudogene TRBV3-2) to TRBJ2-1; possible D gene TRBD2, 6 bases. V was cut by 5 bases and J by 10 bases, with 9 bases left in between. CDR3 length: 11 residues. The V gene's germline CDR1 is LGHDT and CDR2 YNNKEL (reference sequence). CDR3 DNA sequence: TGTGCCAGCAGCGATCGGGGGGAGCAGTTCTTC. This gives the protein CASSDRGEQFF.

This clone appeared a few times. This chain links TRBV3-1 (or the pseudogene TRBV3-2) with TRBJ2-2, with D perhaps matching TRBD2 (6 bases). The CDR3 covers 17 residues. V was clipped by 1 base and J by 0 bases, with 12 bases between them. Germline lookup yields CDR1 LGHDT and CDR2 YNNKEL (reference sequence). The CDR3 DNA reads as TGTGCCAGCAGCCAAGTAGCAGCGGGCGCGAACACCGGGGAGCTGTTTTTT. This translates into CASSQVAAGANTGELFF.

This clone appeared a single time. The chain recombines TRBV4-2 with TRBJ2-5; D may be TRBD1 (6 bases). CDR1 LGHNA and CDR2 YNFKEQ come from the germline V gene. The CDR3 totals 14 residues. Trimming shortened V by 1 base and J by 2 bases, and 8 bases separated the two germline ends. Here the CDR3 DNA reads TGTGCCAGCAGCCAAGGGACAGATCAAGAGACCCAGTACTTC. Its protein product is CASSQGTDQETQYF.

This clone was seen only once. The chain has TRBV5-1 and TRBJ2-2; 11 bases are a match to TRBD1. Germline loops: CDR1 SGHRS, CDR2 YFSETQ. CDR3 length: 17 amino acids. V was clipped by 1 base and J by 6 bases; unmatched bases: 8. Here the CDR3 DNA reads TGCGCCAGCAGCTTGACGGGACAGGGGGAAGAGGCCGGGGAGCTGTTTTTT. This gives the protein CASSLTGQGEEAGELFF. Combining the CDR3 with reference TRBV5-1 and TRBJ2-2 gives the whole variable domain KAGVTQTPRYLIKTRGQQVTLSCSPISGHRSVSWYQQTPGQGLQFLFEYFSETQRNKGNFPGRFSGRQFSNSRSEMNVSTLELGDSALYLCASSLTGQGEEAGELFFGEGSRLTVL.